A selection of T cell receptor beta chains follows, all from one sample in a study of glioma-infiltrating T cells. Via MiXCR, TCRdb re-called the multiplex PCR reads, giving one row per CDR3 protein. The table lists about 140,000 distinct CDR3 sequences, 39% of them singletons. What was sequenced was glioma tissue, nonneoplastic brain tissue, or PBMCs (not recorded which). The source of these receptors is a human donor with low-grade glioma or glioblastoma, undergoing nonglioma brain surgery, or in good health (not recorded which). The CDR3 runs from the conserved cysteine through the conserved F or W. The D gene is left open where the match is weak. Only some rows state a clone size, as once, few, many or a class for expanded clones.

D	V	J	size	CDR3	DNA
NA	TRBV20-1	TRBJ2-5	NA	CSAYSSRGETQYF	TGCAGTGCATACAGTTCTCGTGGGGAGACCCAGTACTTC
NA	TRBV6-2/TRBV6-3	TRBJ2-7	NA	CASSTTGSDEQYF	TGTGCCAGCAGTACGACAGGATCGGACGAGCAGTACTTC
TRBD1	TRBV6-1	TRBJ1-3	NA	CASSADRGTGSGNTIYF	TGTGCCAGCAGTGCCGACCGGGGGACAGGGTCTGGAAACACCATATATTTT
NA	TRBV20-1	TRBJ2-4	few	CSARTGYNGYF	TGCAGTGCTAGAACAGGGTACAACGGCTACTTC
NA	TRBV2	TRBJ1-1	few	CASSPLRINTEAFF	TGTGCCAGCAGTCCCCTCAGAATTAACACTGAAGCTTTCTTT
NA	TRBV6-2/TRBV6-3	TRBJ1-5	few	CASSYPSNQPQHF	TGTGCCAGCAGTTACCCTAGCAATCAGCCCCAGCATTTT
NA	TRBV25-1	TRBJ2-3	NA	CASSVGTDSRTDTQYF	TGTGCCAGCAGTGTCGGGACGGACTCCAGGACAGATACGCAGTATTTT
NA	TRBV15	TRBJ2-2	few	CATSRVYGELFF	TGTGCCACCAGCAGAGTTTACGGGGAGCTGTTTTTT
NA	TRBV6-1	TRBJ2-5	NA	CASIVRTGTQYF	TGTGCCAGCATAGTAAGGACGGGGACCCAGTACTTC
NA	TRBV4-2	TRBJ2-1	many	CASSQVLSYRPYNEQFF	TGTGCCAGCAGCCAAGTTTTATCGTACAGGCCCTACAATGAGCAGTTCTTC
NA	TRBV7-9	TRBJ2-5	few	CASSPYRQQQETQYF	TGTGCCAGCAGCCCATACCGACAGCAACAAGAGACCCAGTACTTC
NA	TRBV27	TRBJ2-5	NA	CASSLSLGYQETQYF	TGTGCCAGCAGTTTATCGCTGGGGTACCAAGAGACCCAGTACTTC
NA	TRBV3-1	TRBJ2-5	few	CATKGPEETQYF	TGTGCCACAAAAGGACCTGAAGAGACCCAGTACTTC
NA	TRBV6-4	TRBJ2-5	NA	CASSVQVGETQYF	TGTGCCAGCAGTGTACAGGTGGGCGAGACCCAGTACTTC
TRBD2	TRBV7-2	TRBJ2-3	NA	CASSLEGSGGQSGQYF	TGTGCCAGCAGCTTAGAAGGTAGCGGGGGACAAAGCGGGCAGTATTTT
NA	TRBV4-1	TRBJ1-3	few	CASSQDVFQGLGNTIYF	TGCGCCAGCAGCCAAGATGTGTTCCAGGGATTAGGAAACACCATATATTTT
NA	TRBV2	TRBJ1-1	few	CASSDPSTEAFF	TGTGCCAGCAGTGATCCGTCCACTGAAGCTTTCTTT
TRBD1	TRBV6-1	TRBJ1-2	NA	CASSISGQVNGYAF	TGTGCCAGCAGCATCTCGGGACAGGTGAATGGCTACGCCTTC
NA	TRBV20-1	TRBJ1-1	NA	CSARHMDTEAFF	TGCAGTGCTAGACATATGGACACTGAAGCTTTCTTT
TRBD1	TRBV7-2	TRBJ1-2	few	CASSPDLQGSLYGYTF	TGTGCCAGCAGCCCGGATCTACAGGGGTCCCTCTATGGCTACACCTTC
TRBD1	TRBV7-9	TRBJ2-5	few	CASSPGQGGETQYF	TGTGCCAGCAGCCCAGGACAGGGCGGGGAGACCCAGTACTTC
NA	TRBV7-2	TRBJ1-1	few	CASSPNRAAPEAFF	TGTGCCAGCAGTCCTAACAGGGCGGCTCCTGAAGCTTTCTTT
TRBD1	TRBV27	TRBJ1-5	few	CASSLSGQGNQPQHF	TGTGCCAGCAGTCTCTCGGGACAGGGGAATCAGCCCCAGCATTTT
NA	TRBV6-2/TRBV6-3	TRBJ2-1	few	CASSYSSYAYNEQFF	TGTGCCAGTAGTTACTCGTCCTACGCCTACAATGAGCAGTTCTTC
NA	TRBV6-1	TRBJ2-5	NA	CASSEGRGGIGETQYF	TGTGCCAGCAGTGAAGGGCGTGGAGGGATCGGAGAGACCCAGTACTTC
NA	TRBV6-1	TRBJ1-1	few	CASNKLTVGTEAFF	TGTGCCAGCAATAAATTAACAGTAGGGACTGAAGCTTTCTTT
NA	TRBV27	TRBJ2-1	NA	CASSTDLGGNEQFF	TGTGCCAGCAGTACGGACCTAGGCGGGAATGAGCAGTTCTTC
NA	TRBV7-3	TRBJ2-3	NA	CASSLMALGDTQYF	TGTGCCAGCAGCTTAATGGCTCTAGGTGATACGCAGTATTTT
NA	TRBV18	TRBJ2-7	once	CASSPRRSYEQYF	TGTGCCAGCTCACCAAGACGTTCCTACGAGCAGTACTTC
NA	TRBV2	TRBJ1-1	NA	CASSLDDRNTEAFF	TGTGCCAGCAGCCTGGACGACAGGAACACTGAAGCTTTCTTT
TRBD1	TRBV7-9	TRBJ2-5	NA	CASSWTGLETQYF	TGTGCCAGCAGCTGGACAGGGCTTGAGACCCAGTACTTC
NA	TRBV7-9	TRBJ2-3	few	CASSFYGDSTDTQYF	TGTGCCAGCAGCTTTTATGGTGATAGCACAGATACGCAGTATTTT
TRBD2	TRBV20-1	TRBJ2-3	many	CSARTSMDTQYF	TGCAGTGCTCGGACTAGCATGGATACGCAGTATTTT
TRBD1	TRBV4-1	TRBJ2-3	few	CASSQGQGWDTQYF	TGCGCCAGCAGCCAAGGACAGGGTTGGGATACGCAGTATTTT
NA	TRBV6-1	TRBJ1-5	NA	CASSHPDSGNQPQHF	TGTGCCAGCAGCCACCCCGACAGCGGCAATCAGCCCCAGCATTTT
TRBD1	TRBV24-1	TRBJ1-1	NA	CATSDFRGQKAFF	TGTGCCACCAGTGATTTCAGGGGACAGAAAGCTTTCTTT
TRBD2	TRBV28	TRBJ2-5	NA	CASSPPRLAEETQYF	TGTGCCAGCTCCCCTCCCCGGCTAGCGGAAGAGACCCAGTACTTC
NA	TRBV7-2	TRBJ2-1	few	CASSLASVDYNEQFF	TGTGCCAGCAGCTTAGCTAGCGTGGACTACAATGAGCAGTTCTTC
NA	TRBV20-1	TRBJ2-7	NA	CSARGGGRFSYEQYF	TGCAGTGCTAGAGGGGGGGGGCGATTCTCCTACGAGCAGTACTTC
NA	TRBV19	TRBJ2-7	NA	CASSTPGLPPEEQYF	TGTGCCAGTAGTACCCCGGGACTTCCCCCAGAGGAGCAGTACTTC
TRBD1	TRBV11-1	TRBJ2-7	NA	CASSRQGTASYEQYF	TGTGCCAGCAGTCGCCAGGGGACAGCATCCTACGAGCAGTACTTC
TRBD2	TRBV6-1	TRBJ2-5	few	CASSEPAGGQETQYF	TGTGCCAGCAGTGAACCAGCGGGGGGGCAGGAGACCCAGTACTTC
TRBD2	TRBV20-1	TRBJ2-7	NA	CSAAGEGSYEQYF	TGCAGTGCAGCGGGAGAAGGCTCCTACGAGCAGTACTTC
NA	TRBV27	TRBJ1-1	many	CASSTTKANTEAFF	TGTGCCAGCAGTACCACGAAAGCGAACACTGAAGCTTTCTTT
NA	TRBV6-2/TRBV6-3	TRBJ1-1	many	CASSYAYTEAFF	TGTGCCAGCAGTTACGCGTACACTGAAGCTTTCTTT
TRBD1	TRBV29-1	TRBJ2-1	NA	CSAGQVPSYNEQFF	TGCAGCGCAGGACAGGTTCCCTCCTACAATGAGCAGTTCTTC
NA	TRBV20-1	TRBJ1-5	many	CSARPDGNQPQHF	TGCAGTGCTAGGCCCGATGGGAATCAGCCCCAGCATTTT
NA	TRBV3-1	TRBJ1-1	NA	CASSQDGKANTEAFF	TGTGCCAGCAGCCAAGATGGAAAGGCGAACACTGAAGCTTTCTTT